This passage covers 7 T cell receptor beta chains from one sample sequenced in a study of blood T cells in healthy people across ages. Using a J-beta primer mix together with a sample-barcoded 5' primer, a second PCR was run for about 6 to 12 cycles. TCRdb processed the 5' RACE reads anew with MiXCR; each CDR3 protein has one entry. The sample lists 1.5 million to 2 million distinct CDR3 sequences, under 30% occurring once. Sample: blood. These receptors were taken from a woman aged 25-40 years in good health.

This clonotype was detected only a few times. The chain uses TRBV27 and TRBJ2-7; D gene unclear. Trimming removed 3 bases at V and 1 base at J, with 13 bases between. The CDR3 length is 15 residues. Per the germline V gene, CDR1 is MNHEY and CDR2 is SMNVEV (reference sequence). The CDR3 nucleotides are TGTGCCAGCAGTTTTGCGGCAGTAGAGTCCTACGAGCAGTACTTC. This translates into CASSFAAVESYEQYF.

This clonotype was observed a handful of times. The CDR3 reads CASSWAPGRGAYEQYF. CDR3 nucleotide sequence: TGCGCCAGCAGCTGGGCCCCGGGTCGGGGGGCCTACGAGCAGTACTTC. The chain employs TRBV5-1 and TRBJ2-7; TRBD2 agrees at 7 bases. CDR3 length: 16 amino acids. Per germline, CDR1 SGHRS and CDR2 YFSETQ. V dropped 3 bases and J dropped 2; count of bases not matched to a gene: 11.

In its sample, this clonotype was seen many times. The chain combines TRBV25-1 with TRBJ1-1; tentative D call: TRBD1 (5 bases). The CDR3 has 12 residues. CDR1 is MGHDK and CDR2 is SYGVNS in the germline V gene. The V gene lost 7 bases and the J gene lost 5 bases, with 11 bases spanning the gap. This CDR3 reads CASNSGATEAFF. The DNA of the CDR3 is TGTGCCAGCAACTCCGGGGCAACTGAAGCTTTCTTT.

This clonotype was observed a few times. The genes are TRBV29-1 and TRBJ2-2, with TRBD2 matching over 15 bases. The junction had 2 bases not matched to a gene; V was cut back by 6 bases and J by 6 bases. The CDR3 loop spans 14 amino acids. Germline V gene lookup returns CDR1 SQVTM and CDR2 ANQGSEA. CDR3 coding DNA: TGCAGCGTCCGGACTAGCGGGGGGGCCGGGGAGCTGTTTTTT. It is translated as CSVRTSGGAGELFF.

This clonotype was seen many times. V gene TRBV7-8 combines with J gene TRBJ2-5, with 8 bases lining up with TRBD2. V was pared by 5 bases and J by 9 bases, with 14 bases of the junction left unmatched. The CDR3 spans 15 residues. CDR1 SGHVS and CDR2 FQNEAQ come from the germline V gene. DNA of the CDR3: TGTGCCAGCAGCGTCAGTATCGGGACTAGGGTACCCCAGTACTTC. It translates to CASSVSIGTRVPQYF.

The V call is TRBV6-6, the J call TRBJ2-7; 7 bases match TRBD2. This CDR3 contains 14 residues. Germline CDR1 reads MNHNY; CDR2 reads SVGAGI (reference sequence). Trimming took 2 bases from V and 2 from J; bases not matched to a gene: 3. CDR3: CASSYRGLAYEQYF. As DNA, the CDR3 is TGTGCCAGCAGTTACAGAGGACTAGCCTACGAGCAGTACTTC.

The chain uses TRBV11-2 and TRBJ2-2; D call uncertain. The CDR3 runs 17 residues. Germline-derived CDR1 and CDR2 are SGHAT and FQNNGV. V was cut by 0 bases and J by 0 bases, with 11 bases left in between. The CDR3 region has the DNA TGTGCCAGCAGCTTAGATGTCCGGCAGGCGAACACCGGGGAGCTGTTTTTT. Amino acids: CASSLDVRQANTGELFF.